These 10 T cell receptor beta chains came from one sample sequenced in a study of T-cell memory formation after mild COVID-19. MiXCR, run by TCRdb on the 5' RACE reads, gives a single entry per CDR3 protein. The sample holds around 250,000 distinct CDR3 sequences; around 15% are singletons and the top ten take 23%. The source material was PBMCs or a T cell subset sorted from them (not recorded which). These receptors originate from a man in his late teens or twenties who had mild COVID-19 (a few samples of this study predate the infection). Cell type and time point are not known.

This clonotype was found a few times. The rearrangement joins TRBV20-1 to TRBJ2-7, with a weak D call TRBD1 (6 bases). From germline, CDR1 is DFQATT and CDR2 SNEGSKA (reference sequence). The CDR3 spans 13 residues. V was trimmed by 5 bases and J by 1 base, leaving 12 bases between them. Written as DNA, the CDR3 is TGCAGTGCTCCTGACAGGAGGTCCTACGAGCAGTACTTC. It codes for CSAPDRRSYEQYF.

The table lists this clonotype with a few counts. The rearrangement links TRBV12-3 or TRBV12-4 to TRBJ2-2; D perhaps matches TRBD2 (5 bases). The CDR3 consists of 15 residues. Trimming took off 3 bases at V and 4 bases at J, with 12 bases between the two ends. CDR3 sequence: CASSLRGPRTGELFF. CDR3 nucleotide sequence: TGTGCCAGCAGTTTGAGAGGGCCCCGCACCGGGGAGCTGTTTTTT.

The table lists this clonotype with many counts. V and J are TRBV6-6 and TRBJ1-1, with unresolved D. Trimming took off 2 bases at V and 0 bases at J, with 19 bases between the two ends. This CDR3 has 18 residues. CDR1 and CDR2 (germline): MNHNY, SVGAGI (reference sequence). The CDR3 is CASSYGLRQLPMNTEAFF. CDR3 in DNA: TGTGCCAGCAGTTACGGCTTGAGGCAGCTCCCGATGAACACTGAAGCTTTCTTT.

This rearrangement joins TRBV6-1 to TRBJ2-5; TRBD2 aligns across 12 bases. This CDR3 has 16 amino acids. Germline V CDR1 and CDR2: MNHNS, SASEGT. The V gene end was trimmed by 6 bases and the J gene end by 4 bases; junction bases not matched to a gene: 9. CDR3 bases: TGTGCCAGCAGGACTAGCGGGGGCCATGGGGGAGAGACCCAGTACTTC. Amino acids: CASRTSGGHGGETQYF.

The chain links TRBV12-3 or TRBV12-4 to TRBJ2-3; 10 nucleotides agree with TRBD2. The length of the CDR3 is 17 residues. J gave up 5 bases and V 5 bases, and 13 bases lay outside the gene matches. CDR3 DNA: TGTGCCAGCAGTGGGACGAGCGGGGGGGCCTTCGAAGATACGCAGTATTTT. Amino acid sequence: CASSGTSGGAFEDTQYF.

This clonotype was counted only a few times. This rearrangement joins TRBV12-3 or TRBV12-4 to TRBJ2-3, with 9 bases matching TRBD2. J was trimmed by 5 bases and V by 5 bases; bases with no gene match: 2. This CDR3 has 13 amino acids. CDR3 region: CASSNSGGDTQYF. CDR3 bases: TGTGCCAGCAGTAATAGCGGGGGAGATACGCAGTATTTT.

This clonotype was seen a handful of times. The chain is built from TRBV5-1 and TRBJ2-7, with 10 bases that match TRBD1. J lost 5 bases, V lost 4 bases, and 9 bases had no gene match. The CDR3 has 15 amino acids. Looked up from germline, CDR1 is SGHRS and CDR2 is YFSETQ. The CDR3 sequence is CASSTGTGTGDEQYF. The CDR3, as DNA: TGCGCCAGCAGCACAGGAACCGGGACAGGGGACGAGCAGTACTTC. Drawing the rest from reference TRBV5-1 and TRBJ2-7, the complete variable domain is KAGVTQTPRYLIKTRGQQVTLSCSPISGHRSVSWYQQTPGQGLQFLFEYFSETQRNKGNFPGRFSGRQFSNSRSEMNVSTLELGDSALYLCASSTGTGTGDEQYFGPGTRLTVT.

The DNA of the CDR3 is TGTGCCACCAGCAGAGATGGACTAGCGGGGGCCTTTAATACGCAGTATTTT. Its translation is CATSRDGLAGAFNTQYF. The V call is TRBV15, the J call TRBJ2-3; 13 bases agree with TRBD2. Trimming at V came to 0 bases and at J to 7 bases, leaving 7 bases not matched to a gene. Looked up from germline, CDR1 is LNHNV and CDR2 is YYDKDF (reference sequence). CDR3 length: 17 amino acids.

There are a few counts of this clonotype. V is TRBV29-1 and J is TRBJ2-5; weak D call: TRBD2 (5 bases). From germline, CDR1 is SQVTM and CDR2 ANQGSEA. Trimming pared 7 bases from V and 3 bases from J, leaving 15 bases between. This CDR3 has 13 residues. The CDR3 spells CSAGRDFEETQYF. For the CDR3, the DNA is TGCAGCGCTGGCCGGGATTTCGAAGAGACCCAGTACTTC. The entire variable domain, with the rest obtained from reference TRBV29-1 and TRBJ2-5, is as follows: SAVISQKPSRDICQRGTSLTIQCQVDSQVTMMFWYRQQPGQSLTLIATANQGSEATYESGFVIDKFPISRPNLTFSTLTVSNMSPEDSSIYLCSAGRDFEETQYFGPGTRLLVL.

Many counts were recorded for this clonotype. The chain links TRBV5-1 to TRBJ2-4; unclear D gene. Germline V gives CDR1 SGHRS, CDR2 YFSETQ. Trimming pared 0 bases from V and 0 bases from J, leaving 10 bases between. This CDR3 has 16 amino acids. CDR3 residues: CASSLGNSVAKNIQYF. CDR3 coding DNA: TGCGCCAGCAGCTTGGGTAACAGCGTAGCCAAAAACATTCAGTACTTC.